This T cell receptor beta chain was retrieved from a study of blood T cells in healthy people across ages. General study results and limits: Diversity was higher, and naive CD4+ cells more numerous, in long-lived donors than in aged donors. Using unsorted PBMCs precluded a conclusive naive versus antigen-experienced comparison. Underestimates were what the diversity estimates from one million T cells were considered to be.

Each sample used at least 6 million PBMCs. In the case of this clonotype: No antigen is known for it.

CDR3 length equals 15 residues. The V and J ends lost 7 bases and 2 bases respectively, with 14 bases between them. A second PCR, run for about 7 to 11 cycles, used a sample-barcoded 5' primer plus a J-beta primer mix. MiXCR was run by TCRdb on the 5' RACE reads, yielding one entry per CDR3 protein. The sample lists around 1.5 million distinct CDR3 sequences; roughly 30% were seen once. The chain links TRBV12-3 or TRBV12-4 to TRBJ1-4; D is unresolved. Sequenced: blood. This TCR was sampled from a woman aged 30 to 39 in good health. The CDR3 bases are TGTGCCAGCAATAACGACTTGGGGACTAATGAAAAACTGTTTTTT. This sequence encodes CASNNDLGTNEKLFF.